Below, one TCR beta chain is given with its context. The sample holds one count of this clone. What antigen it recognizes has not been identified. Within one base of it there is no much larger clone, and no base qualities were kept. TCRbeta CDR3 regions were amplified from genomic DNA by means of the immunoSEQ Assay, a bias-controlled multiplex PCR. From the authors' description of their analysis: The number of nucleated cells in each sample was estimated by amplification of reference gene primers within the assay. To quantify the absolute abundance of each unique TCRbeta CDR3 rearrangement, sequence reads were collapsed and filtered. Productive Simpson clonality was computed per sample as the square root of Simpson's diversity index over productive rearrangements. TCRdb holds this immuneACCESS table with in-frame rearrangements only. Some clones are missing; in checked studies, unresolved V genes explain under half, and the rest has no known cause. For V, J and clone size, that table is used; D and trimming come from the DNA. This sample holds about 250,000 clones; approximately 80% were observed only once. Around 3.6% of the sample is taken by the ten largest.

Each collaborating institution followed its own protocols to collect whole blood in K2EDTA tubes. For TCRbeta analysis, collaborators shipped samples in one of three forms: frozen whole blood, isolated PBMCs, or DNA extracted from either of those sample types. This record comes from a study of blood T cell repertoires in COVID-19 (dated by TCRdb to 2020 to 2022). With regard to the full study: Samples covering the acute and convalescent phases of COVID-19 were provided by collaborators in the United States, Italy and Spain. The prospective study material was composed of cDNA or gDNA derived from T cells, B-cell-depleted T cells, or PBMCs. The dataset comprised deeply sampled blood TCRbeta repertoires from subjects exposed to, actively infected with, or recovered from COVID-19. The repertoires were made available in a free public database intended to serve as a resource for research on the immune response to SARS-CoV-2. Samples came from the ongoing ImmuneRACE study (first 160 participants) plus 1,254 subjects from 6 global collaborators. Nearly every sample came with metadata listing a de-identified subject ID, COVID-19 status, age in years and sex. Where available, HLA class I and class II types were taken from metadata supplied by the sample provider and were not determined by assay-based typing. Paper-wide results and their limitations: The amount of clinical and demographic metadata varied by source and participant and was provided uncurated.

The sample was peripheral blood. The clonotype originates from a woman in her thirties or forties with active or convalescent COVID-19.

The DNA reads as follows: TGTGCCAGCGGGGGACAGGAGGGCTCACCCCTCCACTTT. Translated, this is CASGGQEGSPLHF. This chain is built from TRBV2 and TRBJ1-6; TRBD1 matches 8 bases in the middle. Its CDR3 holds 13 amino acids, cysteine through phenylalanine. Here the CDR3 DNA is all that survives: 39 bases in frame from base 1. V ends up 8 bases short and J 10 bases short, with an unmatched junction base count of 7. The germline V gene specifies SNHLY as CDR1 and FYNNEI as CDR2.